This T cell receptor beta chain was recovered during a study of T-cell reconstitution after alpha-beta-depleted transplantation in children. Study-level findings and limits: Some patients owed their high day-60 TCRbeta diversity to surviving recipient T cells and thymic progenitors. After one year, T-cell counts and TCRbeta diversity mostly came from new T cells. About two months after transplant, alpha-beta T cells reportedly came from several hundred expanded graft clones.

The V gene's germline CDR1 is ENHRY and CDR2 SYGVKD. V was shortened by 7 bases and J by 5 bases, with 14 bases between the two germline ends. This CDR3 region has 13 residues. Details on this clonotype: Its specificity is not known.

For TCRbeta, the library was prepared with unique molecular identifiers. In TCRdb, the PCR reads were re-called with MiXCR into one record per CDR3 protein. The sample shows about 76,000 distinct CDR3 sequences, around an eighth of them seen only once. The source of this sequence is a male patient between 2 and 9 years old who had a stem cell transplant for acute lymphoblastic leukemia, so the T cells may come from the graft donor. J is TRBJ2-5 and V is TRBV10-3; D remains ambiguous. The starting material was PBMCs, mostly from graft donor cells, obtained 180 days after TCRalphabeta/CD19-depleted stem cell transplant. CDR3 amino acids: CAITRRPRETQYF. The CDR3 bases are TGTGCCATCACGCGCCGCCCCCGGGAGACCCAGTACTTC.